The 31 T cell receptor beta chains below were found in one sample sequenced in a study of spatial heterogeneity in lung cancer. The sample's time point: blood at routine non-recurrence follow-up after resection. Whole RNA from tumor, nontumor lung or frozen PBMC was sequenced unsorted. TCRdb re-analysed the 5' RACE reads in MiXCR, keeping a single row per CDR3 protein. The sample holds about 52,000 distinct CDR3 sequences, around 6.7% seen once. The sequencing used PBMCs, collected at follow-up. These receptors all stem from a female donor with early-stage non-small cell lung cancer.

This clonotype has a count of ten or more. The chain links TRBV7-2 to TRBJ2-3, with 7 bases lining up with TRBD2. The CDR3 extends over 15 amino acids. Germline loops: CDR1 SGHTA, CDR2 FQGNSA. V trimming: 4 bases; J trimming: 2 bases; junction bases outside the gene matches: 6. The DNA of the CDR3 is TGTGCCAGCAGCTACTCGGGACTACACACAGATACGCAGTATTTT. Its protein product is CASSYSGLHTDTQYF.

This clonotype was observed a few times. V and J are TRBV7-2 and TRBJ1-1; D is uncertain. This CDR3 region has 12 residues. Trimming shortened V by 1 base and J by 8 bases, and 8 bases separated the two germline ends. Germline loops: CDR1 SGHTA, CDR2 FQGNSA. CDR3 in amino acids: CASSLEGREAFF. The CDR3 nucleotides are TGTGCCAGCAGCTTAGAAGGGAGGGAAGCTTTCTTT.

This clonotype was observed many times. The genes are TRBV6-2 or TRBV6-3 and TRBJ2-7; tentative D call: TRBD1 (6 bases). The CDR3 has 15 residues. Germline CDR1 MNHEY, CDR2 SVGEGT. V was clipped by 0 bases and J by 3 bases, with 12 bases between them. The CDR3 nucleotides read TGTGCCAGCAGTTACTCGGGGGCAGGCATCTACGAGCAGTACTTC. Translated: CASSYSGAGIYEQYF.

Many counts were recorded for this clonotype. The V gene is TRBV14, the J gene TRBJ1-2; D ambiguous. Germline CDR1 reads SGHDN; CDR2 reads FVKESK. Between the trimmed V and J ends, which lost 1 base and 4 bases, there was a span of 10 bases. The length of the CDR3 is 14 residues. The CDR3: CASSQANFAYGYTF. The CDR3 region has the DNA TGTGCCAGCAGCCAAGCTAATTTTGCCTATGGCTACACCTTC.

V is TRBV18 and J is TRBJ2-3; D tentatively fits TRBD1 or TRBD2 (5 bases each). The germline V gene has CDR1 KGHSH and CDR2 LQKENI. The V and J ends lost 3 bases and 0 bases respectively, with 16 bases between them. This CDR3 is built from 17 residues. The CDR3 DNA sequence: TGTGCCAGCTCACCTCAAACGGTCGGGGCTAGCACAGATACGCAGTATTTT. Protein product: CASSPQTVGASTDTQYF.

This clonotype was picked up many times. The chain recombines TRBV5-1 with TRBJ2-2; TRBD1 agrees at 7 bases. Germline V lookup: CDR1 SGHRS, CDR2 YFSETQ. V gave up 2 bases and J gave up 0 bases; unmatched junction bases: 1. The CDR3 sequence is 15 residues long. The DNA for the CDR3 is TGCGCCAGCAGCTTCGGGACAGCGAACACCGGGGAGCTGTTTTTT. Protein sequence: CASSFGTANTGELFF.

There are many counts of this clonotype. CDR3 in amino acids: CASTYSEYEQYF. The CDR3, as DNA: TGTGCCAGCACATACAGCGAATACGAGCAGTACTTC. This chain links TRBV6-1 with TRBJ2-7; D gene unclear. The ends were cut back, 7 bases at V and 4 bases at J, with 11 bases in the middle. Germline CDR1 MNHNS, CDR2 SASEGT. The CDR3 covers 12 residues.

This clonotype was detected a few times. The CDR3 loop is CASSYESGDTVNEKLFF. In nucleotides, the CDR3 is TGTGCCAGCAGTTACGAATCGGGAGACACCGTGAATGAAAAACTGTTTTTT. This rearrangement joins TRBV6-2 or TRBV6-3 to TRBJ1-4; the D is unclear. V lost 2 bases, J lost 5 bases, and 18 bases lay in between. This CDR3 has 17 residues. Germline V gene data show CDR1 as MNHEY and CDR2 as SVGEGT.

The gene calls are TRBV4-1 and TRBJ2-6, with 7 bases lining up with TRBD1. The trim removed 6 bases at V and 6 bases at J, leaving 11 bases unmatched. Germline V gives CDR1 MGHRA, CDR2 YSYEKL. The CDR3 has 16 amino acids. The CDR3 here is CASSPTGYIEANVLTF. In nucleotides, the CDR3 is TGCGCCAGCAGTCCGACAGGGTACATCGAGGCCAACGTCCTGACTTTC.

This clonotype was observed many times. CDR3 residues: CSAREPLNTEAFF. The CDR3 DNA reads as TGCAGTGCTAGAGAACCGCTGAACACTGAAGCTTTCTTT. This chain joins TRBV20-1 and TRBJ1-1; D uncertain. CDR1 DFQATT and CDR2 SNEGSKA come from the germline V gene (reference sequence). Trimming stripped 0 bases from V and 0 bases from J, with 5 bases between. This CDR3 has 13 residues.

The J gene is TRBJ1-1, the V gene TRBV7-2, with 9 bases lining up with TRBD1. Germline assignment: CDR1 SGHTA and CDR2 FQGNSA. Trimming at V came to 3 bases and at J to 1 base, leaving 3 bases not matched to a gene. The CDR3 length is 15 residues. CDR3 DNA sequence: TGTGCCAGCAGCTTCCGACAGGGGGGGAACACTGAAGCTTTCTTT. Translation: CASSFRQGGNTEAFF.

DNA for the CDR3: TGTGCCAGCAGCCCGCGACGAGCGGGACTGGGGAACACTGAAGCTTTCTTT. Translation: CASSPRRAGLGNTEAFF. This chain connects TRBV3-1 to TRBJ1-1; D may be TRBD1 (5 bases). The CDR3 extends over 17 amino acids. V was pared by 4 bases and J by 1 base, with 19 bases between. CDR1 and CDR2 from the germline V gene are LGHDT and YNNKEL (reference sequence).

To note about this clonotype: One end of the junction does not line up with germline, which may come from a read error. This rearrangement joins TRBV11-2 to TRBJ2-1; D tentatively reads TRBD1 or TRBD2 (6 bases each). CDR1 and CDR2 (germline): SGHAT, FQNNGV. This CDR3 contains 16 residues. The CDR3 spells CASSSLWRGSYNEQLF. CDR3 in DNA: TGTGCCAGCAGCTCCCTATGGAGGGGGTCCTACAATGAGCAGCTCTTC.

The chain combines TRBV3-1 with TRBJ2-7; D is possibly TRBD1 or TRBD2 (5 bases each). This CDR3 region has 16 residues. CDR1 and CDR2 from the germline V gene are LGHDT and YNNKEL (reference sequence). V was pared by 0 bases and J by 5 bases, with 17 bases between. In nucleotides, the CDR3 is TGTGCCAGCAGCCAAGATCGGGGCAGCCCAAGAAACGAGCAGTACTTC. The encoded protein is CASSQDRGSPRNEQYF.

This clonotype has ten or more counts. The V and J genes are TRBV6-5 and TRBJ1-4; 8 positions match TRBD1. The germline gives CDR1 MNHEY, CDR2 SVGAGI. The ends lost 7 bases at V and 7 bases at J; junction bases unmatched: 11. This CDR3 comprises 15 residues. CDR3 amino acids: CASKLGAGGSEKLFF. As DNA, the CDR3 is TGTGCCAGCAAGCTCGGGGCAGGGGGCAGTGAAAAACTGTTTTTT.

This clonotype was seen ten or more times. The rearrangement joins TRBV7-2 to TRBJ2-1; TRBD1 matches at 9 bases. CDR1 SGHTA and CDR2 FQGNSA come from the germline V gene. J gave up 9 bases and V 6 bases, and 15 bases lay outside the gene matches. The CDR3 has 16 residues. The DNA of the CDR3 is TGTGCCAGCAGACTAAGGGCAGGGACAGGGTTTATTGAGCAGTTCTTC. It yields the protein CASRLRAGTGFIEQFF.

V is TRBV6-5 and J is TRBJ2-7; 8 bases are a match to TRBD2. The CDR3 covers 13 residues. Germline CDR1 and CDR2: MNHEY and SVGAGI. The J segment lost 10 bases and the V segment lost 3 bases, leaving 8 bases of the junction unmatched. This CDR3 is CASSYTGGADQYF. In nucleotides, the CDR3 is TGTGCCAGCAGTTATACGGGAGGGGCGGACCAGTACTTC.

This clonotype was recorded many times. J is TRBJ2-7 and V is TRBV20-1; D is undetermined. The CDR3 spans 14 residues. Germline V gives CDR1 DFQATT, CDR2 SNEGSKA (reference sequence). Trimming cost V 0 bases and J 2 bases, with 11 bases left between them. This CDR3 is CSARDKDRPYEQYF. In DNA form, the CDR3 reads TGCAGTGCTAGAGATAAGGACCGCCCCTACGAGCAGTACTTC.

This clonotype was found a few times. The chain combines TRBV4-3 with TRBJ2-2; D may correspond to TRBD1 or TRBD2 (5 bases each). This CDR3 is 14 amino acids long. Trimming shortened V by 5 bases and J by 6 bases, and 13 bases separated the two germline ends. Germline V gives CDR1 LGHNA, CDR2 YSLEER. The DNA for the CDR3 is TGCGCCAGCAGCTCGACCTGGGACCCCGGGGAGCTGTTTTTT. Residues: CASSSTWDPGELFF.

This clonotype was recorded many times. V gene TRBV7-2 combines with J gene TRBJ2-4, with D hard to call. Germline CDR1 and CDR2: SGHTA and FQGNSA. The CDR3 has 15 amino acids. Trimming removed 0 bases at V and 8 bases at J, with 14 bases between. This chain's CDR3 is CASSLALGILDIQYF. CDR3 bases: TGTGCCAGCAGCTTAGCGTTGGGGATCCTTGACATTCAGTACTTC.

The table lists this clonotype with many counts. The CDR3 bases are TGTGCCAGCAGCACACTAACCACAGATACGCAGTATTTT. Translating it yields CASSTLTTDTQYF. The J gene is TRBJ2-3, the V gene TRBV7-2; D gene uncertain. Germline lookup yields CDR1 SGHTA and CDR2 FQGNSA. CDR3 length: 13 amino acids. V lost 5 bases and J lost 2, with 8 bases in between.

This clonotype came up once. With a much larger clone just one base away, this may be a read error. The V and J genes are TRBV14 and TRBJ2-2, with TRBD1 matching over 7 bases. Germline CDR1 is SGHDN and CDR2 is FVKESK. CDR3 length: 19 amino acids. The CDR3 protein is CASSKDMAPRQGNTGELFF. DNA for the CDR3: TGTGCCAGCAGCAAAGATATGGCCCCTAGACAGGGGAACACCGGGGAGCTGTTTTTT. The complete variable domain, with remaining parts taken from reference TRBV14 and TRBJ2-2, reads EAGVTQFPSHSVIEKGQTVTLRCDPISGHDNLYWYRRVMGKEIKFLLHFVKESKQDESGMPNNRFLAERTGGTYSTLKVQPAELEDSGVYFCASSKDMAPRQGNTGELFFGEGSRLTVL.

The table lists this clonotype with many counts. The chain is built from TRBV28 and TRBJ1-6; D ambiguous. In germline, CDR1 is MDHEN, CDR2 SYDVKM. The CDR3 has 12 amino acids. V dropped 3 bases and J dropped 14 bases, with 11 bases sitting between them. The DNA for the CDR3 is TGTGCCAGCAGTTTGGGCCCTTTGGCCCTCCACTTT. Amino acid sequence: CASSLGPLALHF.

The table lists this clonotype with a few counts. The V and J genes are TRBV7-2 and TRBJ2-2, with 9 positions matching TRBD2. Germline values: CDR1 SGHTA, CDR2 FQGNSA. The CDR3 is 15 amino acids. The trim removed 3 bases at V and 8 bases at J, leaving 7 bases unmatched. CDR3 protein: CASSFRTSAEGELFF. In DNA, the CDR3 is TGTGCCAGCAGCTTTAGGACTAGCGCGGAGGGGGAGCTGTTTTTT.

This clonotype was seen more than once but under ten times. The CDR3 DNA sequence: TGTGCCAGCAGCCAAACTTTTAACACTGAAGCTTTCTTT. Translating gives CASSQTFNTEAFF. The rearrangement joins TRBV6-6 to TRBJ1-1; no clear D gene. The ends were cut back, 6 bases at V and 2 bases at J, with 10 bases in the middle. This CDR3 spans 13 amino acids. Germline V gene data show CDR1 as MNHNY and CDR2 as SVGAGI (reference sequence).

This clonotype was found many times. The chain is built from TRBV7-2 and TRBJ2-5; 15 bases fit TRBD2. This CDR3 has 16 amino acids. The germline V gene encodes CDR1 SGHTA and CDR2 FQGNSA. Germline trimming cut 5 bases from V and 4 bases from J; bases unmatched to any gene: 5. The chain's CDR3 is CASSRGLAGGRETQYF. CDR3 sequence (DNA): TGTGCCAGCAGCCGAGGACTAGCGGGGGGGCGAGAGACCCAGTACTTC.

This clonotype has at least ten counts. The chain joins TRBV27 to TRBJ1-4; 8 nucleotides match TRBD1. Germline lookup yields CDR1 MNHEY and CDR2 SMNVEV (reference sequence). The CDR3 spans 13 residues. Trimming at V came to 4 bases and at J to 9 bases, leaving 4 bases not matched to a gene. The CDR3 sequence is CASSSDRGKKLFF. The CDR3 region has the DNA TGTGCCAGCAGTTCCGACAGGGGCAAAAAACTGTTTTTT.

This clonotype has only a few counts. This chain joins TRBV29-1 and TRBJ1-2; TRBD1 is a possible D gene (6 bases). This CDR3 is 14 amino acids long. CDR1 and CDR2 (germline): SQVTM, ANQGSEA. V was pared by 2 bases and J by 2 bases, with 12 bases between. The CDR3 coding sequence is TGCAGCGTTGAAAAGAGGACAGTCAACTATGGCTACACCTTC. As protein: CSVEKRTVNYGYTF.

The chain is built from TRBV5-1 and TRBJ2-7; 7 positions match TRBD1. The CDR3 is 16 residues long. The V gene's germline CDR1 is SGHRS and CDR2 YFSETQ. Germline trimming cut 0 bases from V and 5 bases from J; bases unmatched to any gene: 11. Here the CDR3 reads CASSLEGGVRVHEQYF. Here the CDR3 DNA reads TGCGCCAGCAGCTTGGAAGGGGGCGTCAGGGTTCACGAGCAGTACTTC.

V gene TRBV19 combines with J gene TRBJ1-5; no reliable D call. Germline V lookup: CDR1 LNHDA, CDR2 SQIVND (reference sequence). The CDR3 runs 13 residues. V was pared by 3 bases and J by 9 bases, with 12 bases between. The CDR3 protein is CASSMTLNWPQHF. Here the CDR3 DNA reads TGTGCCAGTAGTATGACTCTCAATTGGCCCCAGCATTTT.

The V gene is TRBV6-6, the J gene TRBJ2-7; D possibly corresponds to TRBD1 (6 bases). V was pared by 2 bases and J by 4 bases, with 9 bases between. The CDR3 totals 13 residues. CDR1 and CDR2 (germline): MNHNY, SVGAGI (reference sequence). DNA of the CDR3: TGTGCCAGCAGTTACGACAGGAGGTACGAGCAGTACTTC. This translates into CASSYDRRYEQYF.